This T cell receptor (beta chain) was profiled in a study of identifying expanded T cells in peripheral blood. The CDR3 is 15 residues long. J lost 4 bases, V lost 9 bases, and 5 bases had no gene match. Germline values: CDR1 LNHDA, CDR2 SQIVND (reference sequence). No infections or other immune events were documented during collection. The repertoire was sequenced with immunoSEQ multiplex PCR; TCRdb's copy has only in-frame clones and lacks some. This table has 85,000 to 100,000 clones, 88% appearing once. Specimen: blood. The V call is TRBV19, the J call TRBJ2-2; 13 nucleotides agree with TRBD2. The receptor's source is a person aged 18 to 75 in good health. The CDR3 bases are TGTGCCAGCCGACTAGCGGGAGGCCTCACCGGGGAGCTGTTTTTT. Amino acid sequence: CASRLAGGLTGELFF.